This T cell receptor (beta chain) originates from a study of spatial heterogeneity in lung cancer. Study observations and caveats: Blood showed ubiquitous tumor TCRs more often at resection than at routine follow-up.

This clonotype was recorded a few times. Its antigen is not identified. V was clipped by 7 bases and J by 2 bases, with 11 bases between them. Germline loops: CDR1 SNHLY, CDR2 FYNNEI. The CDR3 is made up of 13 amino acids. Every TCR cDNA molecule bore a unique molecular identifier. TCRdb redid the calling of the 5' RACE reads with MiXCR, one entry per CDR3 protein. This table holds under 100,000 distinct CDR3 sequences, approximately 8.6% found once. Specified time point: sample taken at primary tumor resection. Without sorting, whole RNA was sequenced from tumor, nontumor lung or frozen PBMC. Specimen: PBMCs, collected at surgery. The chain is built from TRBV2 and TRBJ2-5, with D perhaps matching TRBD1 (5 bases). The TCR originated in a male donor with early-stage non-small cell lung cancer. CDR3 residues: CASTGQRQETQYF. The CDR3 DNA reads TGTGCCAGCACTGGACAAAGACAAGAGACCCAGTACTTC.